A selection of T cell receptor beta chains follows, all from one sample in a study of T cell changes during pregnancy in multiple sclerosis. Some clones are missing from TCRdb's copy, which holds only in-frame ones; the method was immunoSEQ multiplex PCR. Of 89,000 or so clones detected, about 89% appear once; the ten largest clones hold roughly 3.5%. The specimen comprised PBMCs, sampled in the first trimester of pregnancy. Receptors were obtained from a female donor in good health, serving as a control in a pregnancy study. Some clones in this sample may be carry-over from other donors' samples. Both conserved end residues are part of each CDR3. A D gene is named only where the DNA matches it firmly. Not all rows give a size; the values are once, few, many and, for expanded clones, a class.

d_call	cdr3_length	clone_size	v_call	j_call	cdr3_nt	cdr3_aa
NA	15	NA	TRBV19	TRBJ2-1	TGTGCCAGTAGTATAGCTGGGGGGGGCCTCAATGAGCAGTTCTTC	CASSIAGGGLNEQFF
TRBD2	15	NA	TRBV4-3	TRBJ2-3	TGCGCCAGCAGCCAAGATAAGCGGGAGGGAGATACGCAGTATTTT	CASSQDKREGDTQYF
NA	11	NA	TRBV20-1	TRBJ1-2	TGCAGTGCTTCGGTCTCCAATGGCTACACCTTC	CSASVSNGYTF
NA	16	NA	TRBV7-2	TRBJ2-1	TGTGCCAGCAGCCGTCTCCTCTGGGGAGAGTACAATGAGCAGTTCTTC	CASSRLLWGEYNEQFF
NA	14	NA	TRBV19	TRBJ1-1	TGTGCCAGTACCATAGGCGGGGGCCACACTGAAGCTTTCTTT	CASTIGGGHTEAFF
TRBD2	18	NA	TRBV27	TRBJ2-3	TGTGCCAGCAGTTTTGTAGGGGCCGGGGGGGCTGGCACAGATACGCAGTATTTT	CASSFVGAGGAGTDTQYF
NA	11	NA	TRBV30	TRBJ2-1	TGTGCCTCTGGACACTACAATGAGCAGTTCTTC	CASGHYNEQFF
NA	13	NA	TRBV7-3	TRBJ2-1	TGTGCCAGCAGCTTGGACTTGGTCAATGAGCAGTTCTTC	CASSLDLVNEQFF
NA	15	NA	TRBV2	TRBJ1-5	TGTGCCAGCAGTGACGGCCAGGGGAGCAATCAGCCCCAGCATTTT	CASSDGQGSNQPQHF
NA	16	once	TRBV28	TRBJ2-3	TGTGCCAGCAGTACCTCTAGTAGCAGGGGCACAGATACGCAGTATTTT	CASSTSSSRGTDTQYF
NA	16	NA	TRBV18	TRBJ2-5	TGTGCCAGCTCACCTTCGGGGTGGGTTGGTCAAGAGACCCAGTACTTC	CASSPSGWVGQETQYF
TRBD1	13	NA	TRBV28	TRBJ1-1	TGTGCCAGCAGAAAACCAGGGGGCCGTGAAGCTTTCTTT	CASRKPGGREAFF
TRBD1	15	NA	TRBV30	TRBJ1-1	TGTGCCTGGAGGGGCGAATTCACAGGGGCCCCTGAAGCTTTCTTT	CAWRGEFTGAPEAFF
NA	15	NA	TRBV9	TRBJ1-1	TGTGCCAGCAGCGTCGATCCGGGGGGAGACACTGAAGCTTTCTTT	CASSVDPGGDTEAFF
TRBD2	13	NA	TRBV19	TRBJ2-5	TGTGCCAGTAGTATCGGACTAGCGGTAACCCAGTACTTC	CASSIGLAVTQYF
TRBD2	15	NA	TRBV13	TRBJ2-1	TGTGCCAGCAGCTACGGACTAGCGGGAGCATATGAGCAGTTCTTC	CASSYGLAGAYEQFF
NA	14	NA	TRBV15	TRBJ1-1	TGTGCCACCAGCAGCGCAACAGGCGCCACTGAAGCTTTCTTT	CATSSATGATEAFF